Listed below are T cell receptor beta chains from one sample, sequenced in a study of T cells expressing NK-cell markers. TCRdb reprocessed the 5' RACE reads and reports one entry per CDR3 protein, with no DNA. The sample table includes about 460,000 distinct CDR3 sequences. Sequenced: blood T cells: a sorted CD56 or NKG2C T cell subset, CD4+ or CD8+ T cells, or bulk PBMC T cells (not recorded which). These receptors were taken from a woman aged 45 to 65 in good health. The CDR3 runs from the conserved cysteine through the conserved F or W.

v_gene: TRBV11-3; j_gene: TRBJ2-1; CDR3aa: CASSAGGPIHEQFF
v_gene: TRBV11-3; j_gene: TRBJ2-2; CDR3aa: CASSPKGNSNTGELFF
v_gene: TRBV7-9; j_gene: TRBJ2-7; CDR3aa: CASSSPGTGKRTYEQYF
v_gene: TRBV5-1; j_gene: TRBJ1-1; CDR3aa: CASSLGPDGYNTEAFF
v_gene: TRBV12-3/TRBV12-4; j_gene: TRBJ2-1; CDR3aa: CASSLAGLVNNEQFF
v_gene: TRBV18; j_gene: TRBJ2-5; CDR3aa: CASSPVRTLVGETQYF
v_gene: TRBV12-3/TRBV12-4; j_gene: TRBJ2-1; CDR3aa: CASSKGSEAYNEQFF
v_gene: TRBV4-1; j_gene: TRBJ2-3; CDR3aa: CASSLPVGSAVGSTDTQYF
v_gene: TRBV24-1; j_gene: TRBJ2-1; CDR3aa: CATSASGIHEQFF
v_gene: TRBV25-1; j_gene: TRBJ2-2; CDR3aa: CASSERLNTGELFF
v_gene: TRBV12-3/TRBV12-4; j_gene: TRBJ1-5; CDR3aa: CASSPEGLLNQPQHF
v_gene: TRBV24-1; j_gene: TRBJ2-1; CDR3aa: CATSVSGRAGNEQFF
v_gene: TRBV12-3/TRBV12-4; j_gene: TRBJ1-6; CDR3aa: CASSSQGINSPLHF
v_gene: TRBV7-8; j_gene: TRBJ1-1; CDR3aa: CASSLYRVGKAEAFF
v_gene: TRBV3-1; j_gene: TRBJ2-7; CDR3aa: CASSHGKLANVTHEQYF
v_gene: TRBV12-3/TRBV12-4; j_gene: TRBJ2-1; CDR3aa: CASTIGGLGYNEQFF
v_gene: TRBV7-8; j_gene: TRBJ1-2; CDR3aa: CASSFSSPNYGYTF
v_gene: TRBV5-1; j_gene: TRBJ2-1; CDR3aa: CASSLAGTSPSNEQFF
v_gene: TRBV9; j_gene: TRBJ2-3; CDR3aa: CASSVTDSTDTQYF
v_gene: TRBV4-1; j_gene: TRBJ1-5; CDR3aa: CASSQRAGMDQPQHF
v_gene: TRBV5-5; j_gene: TRBJ2-2; CDR3aa: CASQLGVDRGKELFF
v_gene: TRBV3-1; j_gene: TRBJ2-7; CDR3aa: CASSPWREASSEQYF
v_gene: TRBV9; j_gene: TRBJ2-1; CDR3aa: CASSVTGSYNEQFF
v_gene: TRBV12-5; j_gene: TRBJ2-3; CDR3aa: CASGFSGSGTDTQYF
v_gene: TRBV5-1; j_gene: TRBJ1-2; CDR3aa: CASSLAAAANYGYTF
v_gene: TRBV5-1; j_gene: TRBJ2-7; CDR3aa: CASSLRGAQMDEQYF
v_gene: TRBV15; j_gene: TRBJ2-1; CDR3aa: CATSSFQTRDNEQFF
v_gene: TRBV5-1; j_gene: TRBJ2-3; CDR3aa: CASSLAGGRVTDTQYF
v_gene: TRBV2; j_gene: TRBJ2-2; CDR3aa: CASSDLGAGGELFF
v_gene: TRBV12-3/TRBV12-4; j_gene: TRBJ1-5; CDR3aa: CASSLVGRAGSNQPQHF
v_gene: TRBV3-1; j_gene: TRBJ2-5; CDR3aa: CASSQFSSDKYQETQYF
v_gene: TRBV11-1; j_gene: TRBJ2-7; CDR3aa: CASSSAGTGFYEQYF
v_gene: TRBV5-6; j_gene: TRBJ1-5; CDR3aa: CASSFEPRTRDQPQHF
v_gene: TRBV12-3/TRBV12-4; j_gene: TRBJ2-1; CDR3aa: CASSRPSYNEQFF
v_gene: TRBV4-1; j_gene: TRBJ2-7; CDR3aa: CASSPTGGSYEQYF
v_gene: TRBV7-2; j_gene: TRBJ2-1; CDR3aa: CASSSRTGGAYNEQFF
v_gene: TRBV10-1; j_gene: TRBJ2-6; CDR3aa: CASSEFPQISGANVLTF
v_gene: TRBV18; j_gene: TRBJ1-4; CDR3aa: CASSPGGEGALFF
v_gene: TRBV29-1; j_gene: TRBJ2-1; CDR3aa: CSVEEKGPQFF